This T cell receptor beta chain was recovered during a study of T cell changes during pregnancy in multiple sclerosis. The germline V gene encodes CDR1 LGHNA and CDR2 YSLEER. V shed 1 base and J 3 bases; nucleotides not matched to a gene: 5. CDR3 length equals 16 residues. The method was immunoSEQ multiplex PCR; TCRdb's version includes in-frame clones alone and lacks a portion of them. This table holds around 40,000 clones, around 90% found once. This specimen was CD8+ T cells from peripheral blood mononuclear cells, taken in the third trimester of pregnancy. The clonotype comes from a female donor with multiple sclerosis, enrolled in a pregnancy study. The chain combines TRBV4-3 with TRBJ2-3, with 9 bases matching TRBD2. The CDR3 nucleotides are TGCGCCAGCAGCCAAGGCGGTAGCGGGAGTACAGATACGCAGTATTTT. It encodes CASSQGGSGSTDTQYF.